This TCR beta chain is from a study of T-cell memory formation after mild COVID-19. As for the study in general: The two donors had largely donor-specific TCR clusters. Findings and limits, study-wide: Second-wave clones with a day 37 peak had unconfirmed SARS-CoV-2 specificity. Contracting clones localized mainly to CM and EM when CD4+ and mainly to EMRA when CD8+.

A single record per CDR3 protein comes from TCRdb applying MiXCR to the 5' RACE reads. The repertoire holds some 320,000 distinct CDR3 sequences, with 13% to 15% as singletons. Remarks on this clonotype: What it binds is not known. One end of the junction fails to match germline, which may point to a read error.

The CDR3 loop spans 14 amino acids. In germline, CDR1 is SGHRS, CDR2 YFSETQ. The clonotype was recovered from a man between 18 and 35 years old who had mild COVID-19 (a few samples of this study predate the infection). Cell type and time point are not known. The source material was PBMCs or a T cell subset sorted from them (not recorded which). V gene TRBV5-1 combines with J gene TRBJ1-6; D not certain. The CDR3 bases are TGCGCCAGCAGCCCCGAATGGGTGAATTCACACCTCCACTTT. Amino acid sequence: CASSPEWVNSHLHF.